A selection of T cell receptor beta chains follows, all from one sample in a study of T cell changes during pregnancy in multiple sclerosis. The repertoire was sequenced with immunoSEQ multiplex PCR; TCRdb's copy has only in-frame clones and lacks some. The sample gives about 50,000 clones, about 92% of which show up once; more than 0.3% is in the top ten. The material sequenced was CD4+ T cells from peripheral blood mononuclear cells, taken before pregnancy. All receptors come from a female donor with multiple sclerosis, enrolled in a pregnancy study. Both conserved end residues are part of each CDR3. Fields, in order: clone size, V gene, D gene, J gene, CDR3 DNA, CDR3 protein. A D gene is named only where the DNA matches it firmly. Clone size is shown for a subset of rows, as once, few, many or a class of expanded clone.

abundance: few
v_gene: TRBV14
d_gene: -
j_gene: TRBJ1-1
CDR3nt: TGTGCCAGCAGCCAACAGGGGAGGAACACTGAAGCTTTCTTT
CDR3aa: CASSQQGRNTEAFF

abundance: -
v_gene: TRBV6-1
d_gene: TRBD2
j_gene: TRBJ2-3
CDR3nt: TGTGCCGGACGGACTAGCGGGAGATCAGATACGCAGTATTTT
CDR3aa: CAGRTSGRSDTQYF

abundance: -
v_gene: TRBV6-5
d_gene: TRBD1
j_gene: TRBJ2-3
CDR3nt: TGTGCCAGCAACCGACAGGGGGCGGGAGATACGCAGTATTTT
CDR3aa: CASNRQGAGDTQYF

abundance: -
v_gene: TRBV6-1
d_gene: -
j_gene: TRBJ2-4
CDR3nt: TGTGCCAGCAGCCCAATATCGGGGGCCAAAAACATTCAGTACTTC
CDR3aa: CASSPISGAKNIQYF

abundance: -
v_gene: TRBV11-3
d_gene: TRBD2
j_gene: TRBJ2-1
CDR3nt: TGTGCCAGCAGCTTAGGAGGGCGGGGGGGGCATGAGCAGTTCTTC
CDR3aa: CASSLGGRGGHEQFF

abundance: -
v_gene: TRBV11-2
d_gene: -
j_gene: TRBJ2-7
CDR3nt: TGTGCCAGCAGCTTAGATGCAGGGGAGTACGAGCAGTACTTC
CDR3aa: CASSLDAGEYEQYF

abundance: -
v_gene: TRBV5-1
d_gene: TRBD1
j_gene: TRBJ2-1
CDR3nt: TGCGCCAGCAGCTCCGACAGGGCCAATGAGCAGTTCTTC
CDR3aa: CASSSDRANEQFF

abundance: -
v_gene: TRBV7-9
d_gene: TRBD1
j_gene: TRBJ1-2
CDR3nt: TGTGCCAGCAGCTTAGGGAGGACAGGCCGTACCTTCGGCTACACCTTC
CDR3aa: CASSLGRTGRTFGYTF

abundance: -
v_gene: TRBV7-9
d_gene: -
j_gene: TRBJ2-7
CDR3nt: TGTGCCAGCAGCTCCTTTCTCTACGAGCAGTACTTC
CDR3aa: CASSSFLYEQYF

abundance: once
v_gene: TRBV7-9
d_gene: -
j_gene: TRBJ2-7
CDR3nt: TGTGCCAGCAGCTTAGGTGTCCAGGGCGGGAACGAGCAGTACTTC
CDR3aa: CASSLGVQGGNEQYF

abundance: -
v_gene: TRBV25-1
d_gene: TRBD1
j_gene: TRBJ2-7
CDR3nt: TGTGCCAGCAGTGAGGACAGGGGGGCCTACGAGCAGTACTTC
CDR3aa: CASSEDRGAYEQYF

abundance: -
v_gene: TRBV2
d_gene: -
j_gene: TRBJ2-4
CDR3nt: TGTGCCAGCGTCCAATCTATAGCCAAAAACATTCAGTACTTC
CDR3aa: CASVQSIAKNIQYF

abundance: once
v_gene: TRBV4-1
d_gene: TRBD1
j_gene: TRBJ2-7
CDR3nt: TGCGCCAGCAGCCAAGATCACGTCTCGGGACAGATCTACGAGCAGTACTTC
CDR3aa: CASSQDHVSGQIYEQYF